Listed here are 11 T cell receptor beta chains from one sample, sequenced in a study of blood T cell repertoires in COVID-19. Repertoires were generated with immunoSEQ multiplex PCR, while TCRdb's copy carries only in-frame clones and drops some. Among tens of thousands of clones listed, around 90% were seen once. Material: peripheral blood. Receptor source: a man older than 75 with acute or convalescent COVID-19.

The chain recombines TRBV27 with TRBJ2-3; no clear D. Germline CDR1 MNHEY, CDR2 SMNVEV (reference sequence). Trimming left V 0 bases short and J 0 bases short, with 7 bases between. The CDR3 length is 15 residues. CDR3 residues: CASSLSQRSTDTQYF. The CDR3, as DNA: TGTGCCAGCAGTTTATCTCAGCGAAGCACAGATACGCAGTATTTT.

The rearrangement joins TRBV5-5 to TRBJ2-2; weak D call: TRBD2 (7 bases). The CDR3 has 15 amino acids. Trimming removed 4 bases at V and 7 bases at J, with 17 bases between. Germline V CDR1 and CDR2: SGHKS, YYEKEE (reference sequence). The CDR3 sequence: CASSPWGGEGGELFF. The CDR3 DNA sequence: TGTGCCAGCAGCCCCTGGGGGGGCGAGGGCGGGGAGCTGTTTTTT. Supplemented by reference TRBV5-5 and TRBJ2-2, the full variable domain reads DAGVTQSPTHLIKTRGQQVTLRCSPISGHKSVSWYQQVLGQGPQFIFQYYEKEERGRGNFPDRFSARQFPNYSSELNVNALLLGDSALYLCASSPWGGEGGELFFGEGSRLTVL.

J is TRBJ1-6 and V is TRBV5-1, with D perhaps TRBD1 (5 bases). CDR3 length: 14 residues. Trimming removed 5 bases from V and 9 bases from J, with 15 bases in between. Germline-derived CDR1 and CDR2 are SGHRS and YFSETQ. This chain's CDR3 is CASSPRDWGSPLHF. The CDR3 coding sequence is TGCGCCAGCAGTCCGAGGGACTGGGGTTCACCCCTCCACTTT.

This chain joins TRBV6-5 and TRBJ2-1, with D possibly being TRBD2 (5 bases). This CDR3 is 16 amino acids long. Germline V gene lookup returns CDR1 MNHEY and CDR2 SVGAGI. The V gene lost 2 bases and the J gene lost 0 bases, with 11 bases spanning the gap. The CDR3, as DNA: TGTGCCAGCAGTTACGAGGGCGGTCGCTCCTACAATGAGCAGTTCTTC. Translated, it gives CASSYEGGRSYNEQFF.

The CDR3 DNA follows: TGTGCCAGCAGTATAGGACAGGGGGCTTCACCCCTCCACTTT. Encoded protein: CASSIGQGASPLHF. This chain uses TRBV2 with TRBJ1-6; 11 positions agree with TRBD1. V dropped 5 bases and J dropped 9; count of bases not matched to a gene: 3. CDR3 length equals 14 residues. Germline loops: CDR1 SNHLY, CDR2 FYNNEI.

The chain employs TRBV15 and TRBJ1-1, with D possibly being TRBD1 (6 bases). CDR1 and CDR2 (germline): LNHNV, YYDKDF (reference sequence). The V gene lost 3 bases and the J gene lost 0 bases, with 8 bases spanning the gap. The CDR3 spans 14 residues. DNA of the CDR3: TGTGCCACCAGCAGGGACAGATTGAACACTGAAGCTTTCTTT. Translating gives CATSRDRLNTEAFF.

The CDR3 here is CATRQGGNSPLHF. The CDR3 DNA sequence: TGTGCCACCCGGCAGGGCGGTAATTCACCCCTCCACTTT. The genes are TRBV19 and TRBJ1-6; the D gene is possibly TRBD1 (5 bases). Germline V gives CDR1 LNHDA, CDR2 SQIVND (reference sequence). Trimming removed 10 bases at V and 6 bases at J, with 13 bases between. The CDR3 is made up of 13 amino acids.

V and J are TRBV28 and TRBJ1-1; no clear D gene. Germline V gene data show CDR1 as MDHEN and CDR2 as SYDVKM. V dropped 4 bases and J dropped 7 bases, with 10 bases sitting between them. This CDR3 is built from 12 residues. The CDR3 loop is CASSSTVLEAFF. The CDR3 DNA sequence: TGTGCCAGCAGTTCCACCGTACTTGAAGCTTTCTTT.

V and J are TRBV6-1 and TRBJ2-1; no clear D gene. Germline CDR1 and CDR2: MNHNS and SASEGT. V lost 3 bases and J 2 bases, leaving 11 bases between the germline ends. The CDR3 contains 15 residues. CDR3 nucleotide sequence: TGTGCCAGCAGTGAGATTGCGGTGACCTACAATGAGCAGTTCTTC. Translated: CASSEIAVTYNEQFF.

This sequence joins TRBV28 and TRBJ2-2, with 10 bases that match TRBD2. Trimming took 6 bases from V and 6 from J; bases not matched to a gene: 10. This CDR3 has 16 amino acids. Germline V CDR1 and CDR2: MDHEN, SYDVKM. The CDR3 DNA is TGTGCCAGCAGCCTACGGACTAGCGGCGGGTCCGGGGAGCTGTTTTTT. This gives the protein CASSLRTSGGSGELFF.

Written as DNA, the CDR3 is TGCGCCAGCAGCTGGGCCGGGGGGGTCTACAATGAGCAGTTCTTC. Protein product: CASSWAGGVYNEQFF. The chain has TRBV5-1 and TRBJ2-1; 8 bases line up with TRBD2. Germline CDR1 is SGHRS and CDR2 is YFSETQ. The CDR3 consists of 15 residues. J gave up 3 bases and V 3 bases, and 5 bases lay outside the gene matches.